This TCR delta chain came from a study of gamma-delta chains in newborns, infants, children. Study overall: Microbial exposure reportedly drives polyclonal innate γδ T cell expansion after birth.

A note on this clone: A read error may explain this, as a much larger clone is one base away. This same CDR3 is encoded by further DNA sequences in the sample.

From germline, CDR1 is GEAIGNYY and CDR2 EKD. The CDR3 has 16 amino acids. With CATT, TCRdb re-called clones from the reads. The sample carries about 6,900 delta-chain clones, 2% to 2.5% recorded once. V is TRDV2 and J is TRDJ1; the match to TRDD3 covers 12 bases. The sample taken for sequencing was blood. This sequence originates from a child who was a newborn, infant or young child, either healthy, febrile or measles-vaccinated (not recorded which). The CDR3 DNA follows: TGTGCCTGCGACACCTGGGGGATACGAGGTACCGATAAACTCATCTTT. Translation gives CACDTWGIRGTDKLIF.